The 8 T cell receptor beta chains given below trace back to one sample, sequenced in a study of blood T cell repertoires in COVID-19. Generated by immunoSEQ multiplex PCR, the TCRdb table keeps only in-frame clones and is missing some. The sample consists of more than 140,000 clones, just over 85% of them appearing once. The sample consisted of peripheral blood. The receptors come from a woman between 55 and 75 years old with acute or convalescent COVID-19.

V usage is TRBV2 and J usage is TRBJ2-7; D not certain. This CDR3 has 16 residues. With 7 bases removed from V and 0 bases from J, the gap between germline ends came to 19 bases. CDR1 is SNHLY, CDR2 FYNNEI, per germline. The CDR3 loop is CASIAGFRSSSYEQYF. As DNA, the CDR3 is TGTGCCAGCATAGCCGGGTTTAGATCCTCCTCCTACGAGCAGTACTTC.

This clone was recorded a few times. The chain uses TRBV28 and TRBJ2-7; D is possibly TRBD1 (5 bases). The CDR3 extends over 15 amino acids. Germline V gene data show CDR1 as MDHEN and CDR2 as SYDVKM. V was shortened by 5 bases and J by 0 bases, with 14 bases between the two germline ends. CDR3 DNA: TGTGCCAGCAGTAAATTCCAGGGAAACTCCTACGAGCAGTACTTC. This gives the protein CASSKFQGNSYEQYF.

The CDR3: CSVESDRQYEQYF. CDR3 coding DNA: TGCAGCGTCGAGAGTGACAGACAATACGAGCAGTACTTC. This chain uses TRBV29-1 with TRBJ2-7, with D possibly matching TRBD1 (5 bases). Deletions cut 6 bases from V and 4 bases from J, with 16 bases between. CDR1 and CDR2 (germline): SQVTM, ANQGSEA. The CDR3 totals 13 residues.

This rearrangement joins TRBV2 to TRBJ2-7; D possibly corresponds to TRBD1 (6 bases). CDR1 SNHLY and CDR2 FYNNEI come from the germline V gene. The CDR3 loop spans 14 amino acids. Trimming left V 4 bases short and J 3 bases short, with 13 bases between. The DNA for the CDR3 is TGTGCCAGCAGTGCTCACAGGGTGGGCTACGAGCAGTACTTC. Its protein is CASSAHRVGYEQYF.

The CDR3 sequence: CASRVQGNRYEQYF. Here the CDR3 DNA reads TGTGCCAGCAGGGTACAGGGGAATCGCTACGAGCAGTACTTC. The chain couples TRBV6-5 to TRBJ2-7; TRBD1 matches at 7 bases. V was pared by 6 bases and J by 3 bases, with 8 bases of the junction left unmatched. The CDR3 sequence is 14 residues long. Per germline, CDR1 MNHEY and CDR2 SVGAGI.

This clone was observed a single time. V usage is TRBV19 and J usage is TRBJ1-3; weak D call: TRBD1 (5 bases). CDR1 is LNHDA, CDR2 SQIVND, per germline (reference sequence). This CDR3 contains 13 residues. The germline V and J ends were trimmed by 7 bases and 5 bases, with 12 bases remaining between them. The CDR3 spells CASIPGKRNTIYF. Here the CDR3 DNA reads TGTGCCAGTATCCCAGGGAAGCGAAACACCATATATTTT.

This rearrangement joins TRBV7-3 to TRBJ1-1, with 7 nucleotides matching TRBD1. Germline V gene sequence: CDR1 SGHTA, CDR2 FQGTGA. The V and J ends lost 0 bases and 1 base, in that order; junction bases with no gene match: 2. The CDR3 loop spans 15 amino acids. Here the CDR3 reads CASSLTRDRNTEAFF. The CDR3 nucleotides are TGTGCCAGCAGCTTAACCAGGGACAGGAACACTGAAGCTTTCTTT.

The gene calls are TRBV4-2 and TRBJ2-3; 11 bases match TRBD2. CDR3 size: 15 residues. Germline V lookup: CDR1 LGHNA, CDR2 YNFKEQ. V dropped 5 bases and J dropped 5; count of bases not matched to a gene: 6. The CDR3 sequence: CASSFGTSGGDTQYF. In nucleotides, the CDR3 is TGTGCCAGCAGCTTCGGGACTAGCGGAGGAGATACGCAGTATTTT.